This T cell receptor (beta chain) is from a study of cytomegalovirus exposure and HLA in healthy donors. Looking at the study overall: Clustering assigned 81% of the approximately 400 genotyped donors to the Caucasian-associated ancestry cluster.

Overall study results and limits: CMV antigen specificity of three CMV-associated chains was confirmed in vitro. The study designated 150 to 200 TCR beta chains cytomegalovirus-associated.

Only a few counts were recorded for this clone. Its antigen is unidentified. The CDR3 length is 14 residues. Germline CDR1 reads SNHLY; CDR2 reads FYNNEI. The junction had 6 bases not matched to a gene; V was cut back by 8 bases and J by 6 bases. Amplification used 60 Vbeta primers and 13 Jbeta primers. The assay was immunoSEQ multiplex PCR, and TCRdb's table has in-frame clones only and misses some. The sample holds about 91,000 clones, 64% seen once. Sequencing input: PBMCs. The clonotype comes from a human donor in good health. The rearrangement joins TRBV2 to TRBJ2-2, with TRBD1 matching 10 bases. CDR3 region: CASGEDRGAGELFF. In DNA form, the CDR3 reads TGTGCCAGCGGGGAGGACAGGGGGGCCGGGGAGCTGTTTTTT.